This is a list of T cell receptor beta chains from one sample in a study of shared clonotypes between healthy human individuals. Here immunoSEQ multiplex PCR was the method, and the copy in TCRdb shows in-frame clones only, minus some. The sample shows about 2.3 million clones, around 92% of them seen only once. Sequenced input: naive CD4+ T cells from PBMCs. The receptors come from a man between 18 and 29 years old in good health. Some clones in this sample may be carry-over from other donors' samples. Both conserved end residues are part of each CDR3. A D gene is named only where the DNA matches it firmly.

D,J,V,DNA,CDR3
.,TRBJ1-5,TRBV9,TGTGCCAGCAGCGTAGGGGGCCAGGGTCAGCCCCAGCATTTT,CASSVGGQGQPQHF
.,TRBJ1-3,TRBV7-3,TGTGCCAGCAGCCCCGGGGGCACTGGAGGAAACACCATATATTTT,CASSPGGTGGNTIYF
.,TRBJ1-5,TRBV19,TGTGCCAGTAGTCCGAGACAAGTTATCTATATTTCCAATCAGCCCCAGCATTTT,CASSPRQVIYISNQPQHF
TRBD1,TRBJ1-4,TRBV6-1,TGTGCCAGCAGTGAATCCCCGACAGGGGGAGGTGAAAAACTGTTTTTT,CASSESPTGGGEKLFF
.,TRBJ2-7,TRBV10-3,TGTGCCATCAGGGGGACGGGGCATGTGGACGAGCAGTACTTC,CAIRGTGHVDEQYF
.,TRBJ2-5,TRBV5-1,TGCGCCAGCATGGGGACCGTGGGTTCAGAGACCCAGTACTTC,CASMGTVGSETQYF
TRBD2,TRBJ2-5,TRBV7-9,TGTGCCAGCAGCTTTACAGTCGGGGGGCAAGAGACCCAGTACTTC,CASSFTVGGQETQYF
.,TRBJ2-1,TRBV7-2,TGTGCCAGCAGCTTAGGGTCGGAGCAGTTCTTC,CASSLGSEQFF
TRBD1,TRBJ2-1,TRBV19,TGTGCCAGTAGAAGACAGGGAACGGGCAATGAGCAGTTCTTC,CASRRQGTGNEQFF
TRBD2,TRBJ2-2,TRBV28,TGTGCCAGCAGTTACCTGGCGGGAGGGCCAAGGGAGCTGTTTTTT,CASSYLAGGPRELFF